The subject of this entry is one TCR beta chain. These data originate in a study of blood T cell repertoires in COVID-19. After removal of 1 base from V and 2 bases from J, the junction contained 8 bases not matched to a gene. CDR3 size: 17 residues. The germline V gene has CDR1 LNHDA and CDR2 SQIVND (reference sequence). TCRdb's copy holds only in-frame clones and misses some; the assay was immunoSEQ multiplex PCR. Of about 500,000 clones listed, 89% are singletons. This clonotype was sampled from a man aged 18-30 years with COVID-19, enrolled during active disease. J is TRBJ2-4 and V is TRBV19; the match to TRBD2 covers 7 bases. Sequenced: peripheral blood. For the CDR3, the DNA is TGTGCCAGTAGTATAGCCCCCGGGGGGAGTACCAAAAACATTCAGTACTTC. The encoded protein is CASSIAPGGSTKNIQYF. Looking up the rest from reference TRBV19 and TRBJ2-4 gives the full variable domain: DGGITQSPKYLFRKEGQNVTLSCEQNLNHDAMYWYRQDPGQGLRLIYYSQIVNDFQKGDIAEGYSVSREKKESFPLTVTSAQKNPTAFYLCASSIAPGGSTKNIQYFGAGTRLSVL.